This paragraph covers one TCR beta chain sequence. In this sample, this clone turned up once. The antigen this receptor binds is unknown. Per-nucleotide qualities are absent, and no much larger clonotype sits a single base away. Trimming costs V 6 bases and J 1 base, and their ends lie 18 bases apart. There are 16 amino acids in the CDR3, from cysteine to phenylalanine inclusive. CDR3 DNA only is kept here, 48 bases in frame from base 1. For CDR1 and CDR2, the germline V gene lists SGHTA and FQGNSA. The data were obtained in a study of control samples from healthy donors and cancer patients (dated by TCRdb to 2018 to 2021). Library method: the immunoSEQ multiplex PCR assay. The immuneACCESS repertoire file appears here via TCRdb, limited to in-frame rearrangements. These files lack a portion of the clones; in checked studies, under half of the deficit traces to unresolved V genes, and the cause of the others is not known. The sample profile shows approximately 100,000 clones; less than 95% of them were found once. Roughly 4.5% of the sample is taken by the ten largest.

Sequencing was performed on blood. This chain is built from TRBV7-2 and TRBJ1-2; the D gene is perhaps TRBD1, from 6 matching bases. The TCR originated in a human donor in good health. The donor label of this sample is uncertain. The CDR3 has the sequence CASRGWGAPGNYGYTF. The nucleotide sequence reads as follows: TGTGCCAGCAGGGGGTGGGGGGCCCCCGGTAACTATGGCTACACCTTC.